Reported below is one TCR beta chain. The sample is drawn from a study of blood T cell repertoires in COVID-19. The germline V gene encodes CDR1 PRHDT and CDR2 FYEKMQ (reference sequence). Trimming removed 4 bases at V and 2 bases at J, with 12 bases between. The CDR3 runs to 15 residues. The table came from immunoSEQ multiplex PCR; TCRdb's copy has only in-frame clones and leaves some out. The table has fewer than 300,000 clones, 85% to 90% seen once; the top ten hold roughly a sixth. This receptor was taken from a man aged 18 to 30 who had recovered from COVID-19. V usage is TRBV13 and J usage is TRBJ2-1, with D perhaps TRBD2 (5 bases). The sequencing input was PBMCs or T cells enriched from blood (not recorded which). DNA for the CDR3: TGTGCCAGCAGCTCCGGCCAGCGGCCCTACAATGAGCAGTTCTTC. It codes for CASSSGQRPYNEQFF. Looking up the rest from reference TRBV13 and TRBJ2-1 gives the full variable domain: AAGVIQSPRHLIKEKRETATLKCYPIPRHDTVYWYQQGPGQDPQFLISFYEKMQSDKGSIPDRFSAQQFSDYHSELNMSSLELGDSALYFCASSSGQRPYNEQFFGPGTRLTVL.